The sample holds a few counts of the clone carrying this T cell receptor beta chain. This sample is part of a study of patients and donors after allogeneic stem cell transplantation. Each CDR3 protein is one row after TCRdb ran MiXCR on the RT-PCR reads. The repertoire has roughly 940,000 distinct CDR3 sequences, about a sixth of them found once; the top ten carry 5% to 7.5%. The sequencing input was blood, either unsorted or a sorted T cell fraction (not recorded which). The source of this sequence is a human donor who was either an allogeneic HSCT recipient or a stem cell or donor lymphocyte infusion donor (not recorded which). It is not recorded whose cells these are; they may come from a transplant donor.

The CDR3 DNA is TGTGCCAGCAGTGAGCCCGTAGCGGGAGGCGCACAAGAGACCCAGTACTTC. Amino acids: CASSEPVAGGAQETQYF. The V and J genes are TRBV6-1 and TRBJ2-5; 10 bases fit TRBD2. The CDR3 sequence is 17 residues long. After removal of 3 bases from V and 2 bases from J, the junction contained 9 bases not matched to a gene. The germline gives CDR1 MNHNS, CDR2 SASEGT.